The T cell receptor (beta chain) under discussion was sequenced for a study of T cells in localized non-small cell lung cancer. Whole-study results and caveats: The study found T cell clonality highest in uninvolved adjacent lung, above tumor. The study detected a median about 60 of the top 100 tumor clones in adjacent lung. Heterogeneity stays possible, as sequencing covered only one tumor region.

This clone occurred once. The antigen is undetermined. V lost 0 bases and J 4 bases, leaving 11 bases between the germline ends. The CDR3 consists of 16 residues. CDR1 is SGHRS and CDR2 is YFSETQ in the germline V gene. Nonneoplastic adjacent lung devoid of atypia was obtained no less than 2 cm from the tumor margin. Sequenced by immunoSEQ multiplex PCR; TCRdb stores in-frame clones only, minus some. The repertoire holds 1,300 to 1,500 clones, with 20% to 25% as singletons. The receptor was isolated from a male donor older than 55 with stage III squamous cell lung carcinoma. Here the sequenced sample was normal lung tissue next to the tumor, taken before any cancer treatment. The chain combines TRBV5-1 with TRBJ1-6; D is unresolved. The CDR3 loop reads CASSLGAGPYNSPLHF. The CDR3 bases are TGCGCCAGCAGCTTGGGGGCAGGTCCTTATAATTCACCCCTCCACTTT.